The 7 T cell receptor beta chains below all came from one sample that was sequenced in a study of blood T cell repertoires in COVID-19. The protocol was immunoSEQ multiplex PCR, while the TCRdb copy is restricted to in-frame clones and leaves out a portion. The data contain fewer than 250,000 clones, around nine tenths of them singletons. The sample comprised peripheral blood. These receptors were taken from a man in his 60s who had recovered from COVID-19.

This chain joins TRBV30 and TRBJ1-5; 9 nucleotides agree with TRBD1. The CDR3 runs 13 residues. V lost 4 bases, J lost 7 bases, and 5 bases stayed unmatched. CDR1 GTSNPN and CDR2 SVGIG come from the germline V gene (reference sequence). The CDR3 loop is CAWNRGPGQPQHF. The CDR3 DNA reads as TGTGCCTGGAACAGGGGGCCAGGGCAGCCCCAGCATTTT.

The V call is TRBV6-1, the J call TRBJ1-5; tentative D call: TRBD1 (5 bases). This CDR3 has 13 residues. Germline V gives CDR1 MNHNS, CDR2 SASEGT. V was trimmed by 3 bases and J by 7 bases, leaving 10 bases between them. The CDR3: CASSDRVRQPQHF. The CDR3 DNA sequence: TGTGCCAGCAGTGACAGGGTACGGCAGCCCCAGCATTTT.

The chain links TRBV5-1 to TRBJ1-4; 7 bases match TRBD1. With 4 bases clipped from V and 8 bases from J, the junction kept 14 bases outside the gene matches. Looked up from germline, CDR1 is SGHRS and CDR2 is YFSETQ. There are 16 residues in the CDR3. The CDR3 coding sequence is TGCGCCAGCAGCCCCGCCCGTTGGGGGACAGAGGAAAAACTGTTTTTT. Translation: CASSPARWGTEEKLFF.

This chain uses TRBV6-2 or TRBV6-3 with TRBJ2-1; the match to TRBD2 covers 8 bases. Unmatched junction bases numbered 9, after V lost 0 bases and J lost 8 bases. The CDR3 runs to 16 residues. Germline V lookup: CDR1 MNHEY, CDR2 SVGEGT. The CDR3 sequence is CASSYSHGRAEYEQFF. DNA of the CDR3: TGTGCCAGCAGTTACTCGCACGGGAGGGCCGAATATGAGCAGTTCTTC.

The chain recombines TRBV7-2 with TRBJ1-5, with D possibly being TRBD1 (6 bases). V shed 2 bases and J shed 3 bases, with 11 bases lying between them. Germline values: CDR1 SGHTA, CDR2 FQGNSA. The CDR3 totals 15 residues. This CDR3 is CASSLKTGLNQPQHF. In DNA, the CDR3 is TGTGCCAGCAGCTTAAAGACAGGACTCAATCAGCCCCAGCATTTT.

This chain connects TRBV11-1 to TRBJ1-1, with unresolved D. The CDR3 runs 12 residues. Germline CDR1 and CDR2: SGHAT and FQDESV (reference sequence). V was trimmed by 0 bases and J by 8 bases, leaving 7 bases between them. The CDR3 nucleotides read TGTGCCAGCAGCTTAGCCGGGGTGGAAGCTTTCTTT. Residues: CASSLAGVEAFF.

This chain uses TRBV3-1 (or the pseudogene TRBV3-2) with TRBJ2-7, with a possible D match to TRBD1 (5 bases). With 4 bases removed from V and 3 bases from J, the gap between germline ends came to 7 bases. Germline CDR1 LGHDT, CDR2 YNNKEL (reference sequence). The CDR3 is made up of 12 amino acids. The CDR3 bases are TGTGCCAGCAGCCGACAGAACTACGAGCAGTACTTC. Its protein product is CASSRQNYEQYF.